This T cell receptor beta chain was retrieved from a study of response to subunit inactivated influenza vaccine. The CDR3 covers 14 residues. V was cut by 0 bases and J by 4 bases, with 9 bases left in between. CDR1 is SGHRS, CDR2 YFSETQ, per germline. Only a few counts were recorded for this clonotype. TCRdb reanalysed the RT-PCR reads using MiXCR and keeps one entry per CDR3 protein. The sample yields roughly 460,000 distinct CDR3 sequences, approximately 10% seen once. Sequenced material: PBMCs from blood, taken about 6 weeks after vaccination. The chain carries TRBV5-1 and TRBJ2-3; D uncertain. The receptor was derived from a man aged 45 to 65 who received an inactivated influenza vaccine. CDR3 residues: CASSLGSDADTQYF. The CDR3 nucleotides are TGCGCCAGCAGCTTGGGGAGCGACGCAGATACGCAGTATTTT.